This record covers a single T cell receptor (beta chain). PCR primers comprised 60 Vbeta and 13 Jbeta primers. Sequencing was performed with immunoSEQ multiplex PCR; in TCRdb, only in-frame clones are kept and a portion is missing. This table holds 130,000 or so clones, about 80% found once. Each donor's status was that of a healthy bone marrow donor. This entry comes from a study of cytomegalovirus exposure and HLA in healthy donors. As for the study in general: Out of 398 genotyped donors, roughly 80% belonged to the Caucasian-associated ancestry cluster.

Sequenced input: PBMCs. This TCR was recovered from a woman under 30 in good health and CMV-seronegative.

The CDR3 sequence: CATGTSNNNEQFF. The CDR3, as DNA: TGCGCCACCGGGACTAGCAACAACAATGAGCAGTTCTTC. The J gene is TRBJ2-1, the V gene TRBV10-1; 9 nucleotides line up with TRBD2. The germline V gene encodes CDR1 WNHNN and CDR2 SYGVQD (reference sequence). The CDR3 covers 13 residues. The V gene end was trimmed by 10 bases and the J gene end by 5 bases; junction bases not matched to a gene: 6.